This T cell receptor (beta chain) was recorded in a study of blood T cell repertoires in COVID-19. About the study: COVID-19 samples, acute and convalescent, were from the United States, Italy and Spain. Sources were T cells, B-cell-depleted T cells, or PBMCs; the material itself was cDNA or gDNA.

In the original analysis: Researchers report that nucleated cell counts were estimated from reference gene primer amplification. The method was immunoSEQ multiplex PCR; TCRdb's version includes in-frame clones alone and lacks a portion of them. V, J and clone size are those of that table, while D and trimming were read from the DNA. Of 250,000 to 300,000 clones listed, 85% to 90% are singletons. Patients at the Seattle site were enrolled during active infection and followed longitudinally. Sequencing was performed on peripheral blood. The receptor was isolated from a young woman with COVID-19, enrolled during active disease.

In DNA, the CDR3 is TGTGCCAGCAGCACCGGGACTAGCGGGGTGAGGACCCAGTACTTC. It encodes CASSTGTSGVRTQYF. The chain combines TRBV7-2 with TRBJ2-5; 13 nucleotides align to TRBD2. Germline V gene sequence: CDR1 SGHTA, CDR2 FQGNSA. There are 15 residues in the CDR3. After removal of 5 bases from V and 7 bases from J, the junction contained 7 bases not matched to a gene.